Following are 25 T cell receptor beta chains from one sample sequenced in a study of molecular identifiers for immune sequencing clone quantification. TCRdb recomputed calls from the PCR reads with MiXCR, one row per CDR3 protein. The sample includes more than 450,000 distinct CDR3 sequences, 20% to 25% seen only once; the top ten take more than 0.8%. Sequencing was done on a sample of naive CD8+ T cells from blood, with Jurkat cell RNA spiked in. Described subset: FACS-sorted CD8+CD4-CCR7+CD45RA+ naive T cells. The receptors originated from a human donor in good health. Some libraries in this study had Jurkat cell RNA spiked in.

The table lists this clonotype with many counts. The chain couples TRBV7-6 to TRBJ1-4, with D perhaps matching TRBD1 (5 bases). From germline, CDR1 is SGHVS and CDR2 FNYEAQ. The CDR3 spans 16 residues. V was shortened by 0 bases and J by 6 bases, with 14 bases between the two germline ends. CDR3 loop: CASSLADKAEDEKLFF. The CDR3 DNA follows: TGTGCCAGCAGCTTAGCGGACAAGGCTGAGGATGAAAAACTGTTTTTT.

The chain combines TRBV18 with TRBJ2-7, with 7 bases matching TRBD2. V lost 3 bases and J lost 4; bases outside the gene matches: 18. The CDR3 is 18 residues long. Germline V CDR1 and CDR2: KGHSH, LQKENI. The CDR3 coding sequence is TGTGCCAGCTCACCTGCAATGATAAGCGGGGCATATTATTACGAGCAGTACTTC. Amino acids: CASSPAMISGAYYYEQYF.

This clonotype was counted at least ten times. The rearrangement links TRBV30 to TRBJ2-7; 12 nucleotides agree with TRBD2. V lost 0 bases, J lost 4 bases, and 4 bases stayed unmatched. This CDR3 is built from 15 residues. Germline V gene lookup returns CDR1 GTSNPN and CDR2 SVGIG (reference sequence). CDR3 amino acids: CAWSVSLAGGYEQYF. The CDR3 DNA is TGTGCCTGGAGTGTAAGCCTAGCGGGAGGGTACGAGCAGTACTTC.

The V and J genes are TRBV18 and TRBJ2-6; D uncertain. Trimming removed 8 bases from V and 0 bases from J, with 11 bases in between. The CDR3 runs to 15 residues. Germline CDR1 KGHSH, CDR2 LQKENI. The CDR3: CASQESLSGANVLTF. The CDR3 DNA reads as TGTGCCAGCCAAGAATCCCTCTCTGGGGCCAACGTCCTGACTTTC.

This clonotype was observed at least ten times. This rearrangement joins TRBV7-9 to TRBJ2-7, with 7 positions matching TRBD1. This CDR3 is 13 amino acids long. The V gene's germline CDR1 is SEHNR and CDR2 FQNEAQ (reference sequence). The junction had 2 bases not matched to a gene; V was cut back by 2 bases and J by 4 bases. The CDR3 is CASSLTGEYEQYF. CDR3 nucleotides: TGTGCCAGCAGCTTAACAGGGGAGTACGAGCAGTACTTC.

This clonotype was counted ten times or more. The V call is TRBV28, the J call TRBJ2-7; the match to TRBD2 covers 11 bases. The CDR3 runs to 15 residues. Germline CDR1 is MDHEN and CDR2 is SYDVKM. Unmatched junction bases numbered 6, after V lost 6 bases and J lost 2 bases. The CDR3 loop reads CASSPGLAATYEQYF. The CDR3 nucleotides read TGTGCCAGCAGCCCGGGACTAGCGGCTACCTACGAGCAGTACTTC. Drawing the rest from reference TRBV28 and TRBJ2-7, the complete variable domain is DVKVTQSSRYLVKRTGEKVFLECVQDMDHENMFWYRQDPGLGLRLIYFSYDVKMKEKGDIPEGYSVSREKKERFSLILESASTNQTSMYLCASSPGLAATYEQYFGPGTRLTVT.

This clonotype was seen only a few times. The chain links TRBV19 to TRBJ2-5; possible D gene TRBD2, 7 bases. V was clipped by 2 bases and J by 1 base, with 14 bases between them. The germline V gene has CDR1 LNHDA and CDR2 SQIVND (reference sequence). This CDR3 is built from 16 residues. The CDR3 spells CASSISRGAIQETQYF. CDR3 DNA: TGTGCCAGTAGTATATCTCGGGGGGCGATCCAAGAGACCCAGTACTTC.

This clonotype has at least ten counts. The CDR3 nucleotides are TGTGCCAGCAGCGACGGGAGCACAGATACGCAGTATTTT. It specifies CASSDGSTDTQYF. This chain joins TRBV9 and TRBJ2-3; D is ambiguous. The CDR3 consists of 13 residues. Trimming stripped 3 bases from V and 0 bases from J, with 5 bases between. In germline, CDR1 is SGDLS, CDR2 YYNGEE.

This clonotype came up a few times. V and J are TRBV6-2 or TRBV6-3 and TRBJ2-7, with a tentative D call TRBD1 (6 bases). This CDR3 spans 15 amino acids. Germline CDR1 MNHEY, CDR2 SVGEGT. Trimming pared 5 bases from V and 1 base from J, leaving 15 bases between. CDR3 amino acids: CASSTRDKASYEQYF. The DNA of the CDR3 is TGTGCCAGCAGTACCCGGGACAAAGCGTCCTACGAGCAGTACTTC.

This clonotype was detected only a few times. This chain joins TRBV9 and TRBJ2-3; D not resolved. The germline gives CDR1 SGDLS, CDR2 YYNGEE. This CDR3 comprises 15 residues. Trimming removed 2 bases at V and 3 bases at J, with 13 bases between. This CDR3 reads CASSVSGPETDTQYF. CDR3 sequence (DNA): TGTGCCAGCAGCGTCTCCGGTCCTGAGACAGATACGCAGTATTTT.

This chain uses TRBV11-2 with TRBJ2-3; the D gene is possibly TRBD2 (6 bases). Trimming took 6 bases from V and 4 from J, leaving 20 bases between them. This CDR3 comprises 16 residues. In germline, CDR1 is SGHAT, CDR2 FQNNGV. The CDR3 spells CASRNTVEGNSDTQYF. The DNA for the CDR3 is TGTGCCAGCAGGAACACCGTGGAGGGGAATTCAGATACGCAGTATTTT.

This clonotype was counted at least ten times. V usage is TRBV23-1 and J usage is TRBJ1-4; D unresolved. TRBV23-1 is an ORF for which the function is uncertain. Trimming took 8 bases from V and 7 from J, leaving 14 bases between them. CDR3 length: 13 residues. The DNA for the CDR3 is TGCGCCAGCGGACGATGGTTAGGTGAAAAACTGTTTTTT. Translating gives CASGRWLGEKLFF.

This clonotype was observed a few times. The V call is TRBV6-2 or TRBV6-3, the J call TRBJ2-3; TRBD2 matches 8 bases. CDR1 and CDR2 (germline): MNHEY, SVGEGT. With V trimmed by 2 bases and J by 4 bases, 8 bases remained unmatched. There are 16 residues in the CDR3. This CDR3 reads CASSYITGGIADTQYF. The CDR3 DNA sequence: TGTGCCAGCAGTTACATCACGGGGGGGATCGCAGATACGCAGTATTTT.

Ten or more counts support this clonotype. The chain has TRBV19 and TRBJ2-4; D gene ambiguous. Trimming stripped 1 base from V and 6 bases from J, with 13 bases between. CDR1 is LNHDA and CDR2 is SQIVND in the germline V gene (reference sequence). CDR3 size: 15 residues. The CDR3 loop is CASSIGKGRLNIQYF. CDR3 bases: TGTGCCAGTAGTATAGGAAAAGGGCGACTAAACATTCAGTACTTC.

The CDR3 DNA reads as TGCAGCGTTGGGGACAGGGGCGGTGGCTACGAGCAGTACTTC. Residues: CSVGDRGGGYEQYF. The chain carries TRBV29-1 and TRBJ2-7, with TRBD1 matching over 10 bases. Germline V gene lookup returns CDR1 SQVTM and CDR2 ANQGSEA. CDR3 length: 14 amino acids. Unmatched junction bases numbered 6, after V lost 4 bases and J lost 3 bases.

The sample holds many counts of this clonotype. The genes are TRBV27 and TRBJ2-3, with a weak D call TRBD1 (6 bases). The CDR3 runs to 14 residues. V lost 3 bases and J 1 base, leaving 8 bases between the germline ends. In germline, CDR1 is MNHEY, CDR2 SMNVEV (reference sequence). The CDR3 coding sequence is TGTGCCAGCAGTTTTACAGGGCGCACAGATACGCAGTATTTT. As protein: CASSFTGRTDTQYF.

The sample holds many counts of this clonotype. The chain links TRBV7-6 to TRBJ2-3; the D is unclear. CDR1 is SGHVS, CDR2 FNYEAQ, per germline. V shed 5 bases and J shed 6 bases, with 12 bases lying between them. The CDR3 length is 13 residues. The CDR3 loop reads CASSPAPVDTQYF. CDR3 in DNA: TGTGCCAGCAGCCCGGCGCCCGTGGATACGCAGTATTTT.

As for this clonotype: This may be a read error, as it is one base from a much larger clone. V usage is TRBV6-5 and J usage is TRBJ1-1, with D uncertain. The CDR3 runs 11 residues. Germline V gene lookup returns CDR1 MNHEY and CDR2 SVGAGI. CDR3 loop: CASTLGPEASF. Here the CDR3 DNA reads TGTGCCAGCACCTTAGGACCTGAAGCTTCCTTT.

The chain carries TRBV20-1 and TRBJ2-7, with D unresolved. CDR1 is DFQATT, CDR2 SNEGSKA, per germline (reference sequence). The ends were cut back, 0 bases at V and 0 bases at J, with 12 bases in the middle. The CDR3 is made up of 15 amino acids. CDR3 loop: CSARDRLSSSYEQYF. CDR3 coding DNA: TGCAGTGCTAGAGATAGGTTGTCGTCCTCCTACGAGCAGTACTTC.

V usage is TRBV12-3 or TRBV12-4 and J usage is TRBJ2-3; 8 positions match TRBD2. With V trimmed by 7 bases and J by 0 bases, 6 bases remained unmatched. The CDR3 consists of 15 residues. The CDR3 DNA is TGTGCCAGCAATCCCATAGCGGGGAGCACAGATACGCAGTATTTT. As protein: CASNPIAGSTDTQYF.

This sequence joins TRBV20-1 and TRBJ2-7, with 7 positions matching TRBD1. Germline V gene sequence: CDR1 DFQATT, CDR2 SNEGSKA (reference sequence). This CDR3 comprises 15 residues. V lost 3 bases to trimming and J lost 1 base; unmatched junction nucleotides: 9. Here the CDR3 DNA reads TGCAGTGCTAGTCCCGTTTGGACAGGTTCCTACGAGCAGTACTTC. As protein: CSASPVWTGSYEQYF.

In its sample, this clonotype was seen a few times. The J gene is TRBJ1-1, the V gene TRBV5-4, with D perhaps TRBD1 (6 bases). V was trimmed by 3 bases and J by 0 bases, leaving 15 bases between them. Germline V gene sequence: CDR1 SGHNT, CDR2 YYREEE (reference sequence). The CDR3 length is 16 residues. The CDR3 sequence: CASSYDRPLMNTEAFF. DNA for the CDR3: TGTGCCAGCAGCTATGACAGGCCGTTAATGAACACTGAAGCTTTCTTT.

This clonotype was recorded many times. V gene TRBV7-2 combines with J gene TRBJ1-4; 10 bases are shared with TRBD1. Trimming took 2 bases from V and 6 from J; bases not matched to a gene: 6. The length of the CDR3 is 16 residues. Germline V gives CDR1 SGHTA, CDR2 FQGNSA. The CDR3 here is CASSLSTGGADEKLFF. DNA of the CDR3: TGTGCCAGCAGCTTATCGACAGGGGGCGCGGATGAAAAACTGTTTTTT.

This clonotype was seen ten or more times. Written as DNA, the CDR3 is TGTGCCAGCAGCGTAGAACCAGCTTCTACTAACTATGGCTACACCTTC. This gives the protein CASSVEPASTNYGYTF. The rearrangement links TRBV9 to TRBJ1-2; D remains ambiguous. Germline V lookup: CDR1 SGDLS, CDR2 YYNGEE. This CDR3 has 16 residues. V shed 0 bases and J shed 0 bases, with 12 bases lying between them. Combining the CDR3 with reference TRBV9 and TRBJ1-2 gives the whole variable domain DSGVTQTPKHLITATGQRVTLRCSPRSGDLSVYWYQQSLDQGLQFLIQYYNGEERAKGNILERFSAQQFPDLHSELNLSSLELGDSALYFCASSVEPASTNYGYTFGSGTRLTVV.

This clonotype showed up just a few times. The chain recombines TRBV20-1 with TRBJ2-5; 7 positions match TRBD1. This CDR3 is 18 amino acids long. V was pared by 0 bases and J by 4 bases, with 17 bases of the junction left unmatched. The V gene's germline CDR1 is DFQATT and CDR2 SNEGSKA (reference sequence). The CDR3 nucleotides read TGCAGTGCTAGAGACCTGGACAGGCCGAGGGGGTACCGAGAGACCCAGTACTTC. It yields the protein CSARDLDRPRGYRETQYF.